This T cell receptor beta chain was observed in a study of patients and donors after allogeneic stem cell transplantation. TCRdb re-derived calls from the RT-PCR reads in MiXCR, one entry per CDR3 protein. The table lists a few hundred thousand distinct CDR3 sequences, roughly 38% of them singletons. This clonotype was counted a few times. V shed 0 bases and J shed 7 bases, with 3 bases lying between them. Germline values: CDR1 MNHEY, CDR2 SVGAGI. This CDR3 comprises 11 residues. This TCR was sampled from a human donor who was either an allogeneic HSCT recipient or a stem cell or donor lymphocyte infusion donor (not recorded which). It is not recorded whose cells these are; they may come from a transplant donor. The chain recombines TRBV6-5 with TRBJ2-5; D gene unclear. Sequenced material: blood, either unsorted or a sorted T cell fraction (not recorded which). The CDR3 nucleotides read TGTGCCAGCAGTTACTCGGGGACCCAGTACTTC. This sequence encodes CASSYSGTQYF.